The clone carrying this T cell receptor (beta chain) occurred once. Across 24 US areas, participants ranged in age from about 18 to 90 years. The data originate from a study of blood T cell repertoires in COVID-19. Libraries were prepared by immunoSEQ multiplex PCR; TCRdb keeps only in-frame clonotypes and omits some of them. Of 310,000 or so clones in the sample, roughly 87% were seen once. V lost 2 bases to trimming and J lost 8 bases; unmatched junction nucleotides: 15. The CDR3 totals 16 residues. Germline-derived CDR1 and CDR2 are SGHKS and YYEKEE (reference sequence). Sequenced material: PBMCs or T cells enriched from blood (not recorded which). The chain combines TRBV5-5 with TRBJ1-2, with TRBD1 matching over 7 bases. The clonotype originates from a young woman who had recovered from COVID-19. The CDR3 sequence is CASSLRSGRQGDGYTF. The CDR3 DNA is TGTGCCAGCAGCTTAAGGTCCGGCAGACAGGGAGACGGCTACACCTTC.